These 19 T cell receptor beta chains were all obtained from the same sample, sequenced in a study of T cell clonality in common variable immunodeficiency. Only in-frame clones appear in the TCRdb table, and some are missing; sequencing was by immunoSEQ multiplex PCR. Listed for the sample are approximately 44,000 clones, none seen a single time. The sequenced sample consisted of peripheral blood mononuclear cells. These receptors were obtained from a person between 18 and 70 years old in good health.

The table lists this clone with many counts. The DNA ends 3 residues before the CDR3 does, and the rest of the CDR3 is filled in from the germline J gene. This chain connects TRBV5-8 to TRBJ1-5; 7 positions match TRBD1. The trim removed 4 bases at V and 6 bases at J, leaving 7 bases unmatched. The germline CDR1 and CDR2 sequences are SGHTS and YDEGEE. The CDR3 runs to 14 residues. CDR3 DNA, as far as it was read: TGTGCCAGCAGCGCCGGGACAGTTGGTCAGCCC. Translated: CASSAGTVGQP. In full, the CDR3 reads CASSAGTVGQPQHF.

This clone was detected many times. Read coverage stops 3 residues before the CDR3 terminus; the germline J gene supplies the remainder. The genes are TRBV7-8 and TRBJ2-7, with D possibly TRBD1 on 5 matching bases. Germline V lookup: CDR1 SGHVS, CDR2 FQNEAQ. Trimming took 5 bases from V and 5 from J, leaving 16 bases between them. The CDR3 covers 14 residues. CDR3 DNA (partial): TGTGCCAGCAGCGCCGGAACCCGACAGAACGAG. It translates to CASSAGTRQNE. The entire CDR3 is CASSAGTRQNEQYF.

This clone was detected ten times or more. The read halts 3 residues ahead of the CDR3 end, with the missing end drawn from the germline J gene. The V call is TRBV29-1, the J call TRBJ2-1, with 7 bases fitting TRBD1. The J segment lost 6 bases and the V segment lost 3 bases, leaving 2 bases of the junction unmatched. Germline-derived CDR1 and CDR2 are SQVTM and ANQGSEA. This CDR3 is 12 amino acids long. The CDR3 is CSVEGQLNEQFF. Incomplete CDR3 DNA: TGCAGCGTTGAGGGACAGCTCAATGAG.

This clone has at least ten counts. Coverage ceases 3 residues before the CDR3 finishes, and the germline J gene fills in the end. The chain couples TRBV7-7 to TRBJ2-3, with D perhaps matching TRBD2 (6 bases). The CDR3 spans 14 residues. Trimming cost V 5 bases and J 6 bases, with 15 bases left between them. CDR1 and CDR2 (germline): SSHAT, FNYEAQ (reference sequence). The CDR3 loop is CASSPFLRGDTQYF. Incomplete CDR3 DNA: TGTGCCAGCAGCCCATTCCTCCGGGGGGATACG.

This clone came up many times. The read gets to within 3 residues of the CDR3 end, and the germline J gene fills in the rest. The chain carries TRBV6-1 and TRBJ2-2, with TRBD1 matching over 7 bases. Germline V gives CDR1 MNHNS, CDR2 SASEGT. The CDR3 is 15 amino acids. Trimming removed 4 bases from V and 5 bases from J; junction bases left unmatched: 7. The CDR3 DNA, read in part, is TGTGCCAGCAGTGCTGGGACAGTTTTAACCGGGGAG. It is translated as CASSAGTVLTGE. The full-length CDR3 reads as CASSAGTVLTGELFF.

Of note for this clone: Read coverage stops 3 residues before the CDR3 terminus; the germline J gene supplies the remainder. This chain connects TRBV7-9 to TRBJ1-4, with D possibly TRBD1 on 6 matching bases. The CDR3 is 14 amino acids. V lost 6 bases, J lost 8 bases, and 16 bases lay in between. Germline lookup yields CDR1 SEHNR and CDR2 FQNEAQ (reference sequence). The sequenced CDR3 bases are TGTGCCAGCAGTCAAGCGGGGGCAGGGGAAAAA. It encodes CASSQAGAGEK. The CDR3, in full, reads CASSQAGAGEKLFF.

This clone was counted at least ten times. The read terminates 3 residues before the CDR3 end, so the remaining end is supplied by the germline J gene. The chain joins TRBV5-1 to TRBJ1-1, with 9 positions matching TRBD1. The CDR3 runs to 16 residues. Unmatched junction bases numbered 6, after V lost 0 bases and J lost 3 bases. Germline lookup yields CDR1 SGHRS and CDR2 YFSETQ. The CDR3 sequence: CASSLAGQGLDTEAFF. The CDR3 bases that were read are TGCGCCAGCAGCTTGGCGGGACAGGGATTGGACACTGAA.

This clone was observed many times. The read terminates 3 residues before the CDR3 end, so the remaining end is supplied by the germline J gene. This chain connects TRBV20-1 to TRBJ2-7; D might be TRBD2 (6 bases). From germline, CDR1 is DFQATT and CDR2 SNEGSKA (reference sequence). This CDR3 comprises 13 residues. The ends were cut back, 3 bases at V and 1 base at J, with 10 bases in the middle. The sequenced part of the CDR3 DNA is TGCAGTGCTAGTCGCCGGGGGTCCTACGAG. Protein product: CSASRRGSYE. The full CDR3 is CSASRRGSYEQYF.

This clone was seen at least ten times. Relative to the germline gene, one junction end is altered; a read error may explain this. Coverage ceases 3 residues before the CDR3 finishes, and the germline J gene fills in the end. The chain employs TRBV4-2 and TRBJ2-6; 7 bases map to TRBD1. The germline V gene encodes CDR1 LGHNA and CDR2 YNFKEQ. The CDR3 is 17 residues long. Incomplete CDR3 DNA: TGCGCCAGCAGCCAAGAGGGGGCCGGGGTTGGGGCCAACGTC. Protein: CASSQEGAGVGANV. From start to end, the CDR3 is CASSQEGAGVGANVLTF.

This clone has a count of ten or more. At one of its ends the junction is not consistent with the germline gene, which may arise from a read error. Read data end 3 residues before the CDR3 end; the end is taken from the germline J gene. The chain joins TRBV4-2 to TRBJ2-1; tentative D call: TRBD2 (7 bases). The CDR3 is 16 amino acids. Germline CDR1 and CDR2: LGHNA and YNFKEQ. The CDR3 DNA, read in part, is TGCGCCAGCAGCCAAGTAGGGGGGGACACCTACAATGAG. It translates to CASSQVGGDTYNE. The complete CDR3 sequence is CASSQVGGDTYNEQFF.

Many counts were recorded for this clone. Read sequence stops 3 residues before the CDR3 end, and the germline J gene provides the missing end. The J gene is TRBJ2-7, the V gene TRBV2; possible D gene TRBD1, 6 bases. The V gene lost 6 bases and the J gene lost 0 bases, with 6 bases spanning the gap. The CDR3 sequence is 12 residues long. The germline gives CDR1 SNHLY, CDR2 FYNNEI. CDR3 region: CASRDSSYEQYF. The CDR3 bases that were read are TGTGCCAGCAGGGACAGCTCCTACGAG.

This clone was detected many times. Coverage ceases 3 residues before the CDR3 finishes, and the germline J gene fills in the end. The V call is TRBV4-2, the J call TRBJ2-3; 8 nucleotides agree with TRBD2. Germline CDR1 LGHNA, CDR2 YNFKEQ. V gave up 8 bases and J gave up 2 bases; unmatched junction bases: 6. The CDR3 extends over 14 amino acids. The sequenced part of the CDR3 DNA is TGTGCCAGCGGTACCGGGGGGGCCACAGATACG. It encodes CASGTGGATDT. Given in full, the CDR3 is CASGTGGATDTQYF.

This clone was observed many times. The read falls 3 residues short of the CDR3 end, and the missing part is taken from the germline J gene. This sequence joins TRBV5-1 and TRBJ1-1; D remains ambiguous. Germline-derived CDR1 and CDR2 are SGHRS and YFSETQ. This CDR3 spans 12 amino acids. Trimming cost V 5 bases and J 6 bases, with 11 bases left between them. CDR3 sequence reads: CASSKGYAEAFF. The sequenced part of the CDR3 DNA is TGCGCCAGCAGTAAAGGTTACGCTGAA.

At least ten counts were recorded for this clone. The read is 3 residues too short to cover the CDR3 end, so that end is filled in from the germline J gene. V is TRBV12-3 or TRBV12-4 and J is TRBJ2-3; 11 nucleotides align to TRBD1. The CDR3 is made up of 15 amino acids. The junction had 8 bases not matched to a gene; V was cut back by 6 bases and J by 6 bases. The sequenced part of the CDR3 DNA is TGTGCCAGCAGAAAGGGACAGGGGGATCGGGATACG. It translates to CASRKGQGDRDT. In full, the CDR3 is CASRKGQGDRDTQYF.

This clone was detected many times. The read terminates 3 residues ahead of where the CDR3 ends, so the germline J gene completes it. J is TRBJ1-1 and V is TRBV7-9, with D possibly matching TRBD1 (6 bases). Per the germline V gene, CDR1 is SEHNR and CDR2 is FQNEAQ (reference sequence). The CDR3 length is 12 residues. Trimming stripped 6 bases from V and 3 bases from J, with 8 bases between. The DNA read from the CDR3 is TGTGCCAGCAGTTACAGGGACACTGAA. Protein product: CASSYRDTE. From start to end, the CDR3 is CASSYRDTEAFF.

This clone was picked up many times. The read ends 3 residues before the CDR3 terminus; that terminus is restored from the germline J gene. The rearrangement joins TRBV20-1 to TRBJ1-1; D gene unclear. The CDR3 has 12 amino acids. Between the trimmed V and J ends, which lost 7 bases and 3 bases, there was a span of 12 bases. The germline CDR1 and CDR2 sequences are DFQATT and SNEGSKA (reference sequence). CDR3 DNA (partial): TGCAGTGTACCGGGGTCCGACACTGAA. Its protein is CSVPGSDTE. In full, the CDR3 reads CSVPGSDTEAFF.

This clone was detected a few times. The read stops 3 residues short of the end of the CDR3; the missing end is completed from the germline J gene. The chain carries TRBV6-2 or TRBV6-3 and TRBJ1-6; weak D call: TRBD1 (6 bases). CDR3 length equals 16 residues. V was trimmed by 6 bases and J by 7 bases, leaving 19 bases between them. Germline V gives CDR1 MNHEY, CDR2 SVGEGT. The CDR3 loop is CASRPTSGQGNSPLHF. The part of the CDR3 DNA that was read is TGTGCCAGCAGGCCCACAAGTGGGCAGGGGAATTCACCC.

This clone turned up a few times. A much larger clone is a single base away; this may be a read error. The CDR3: CASSLDRGQPQYF. CDR3 DNA, as far as it was read: TGTGCCAGCAGCTTAGATCGGGGTCAGCCG. The chain couples TRBV11-2 to TRBJ2-3; D is possibly TRBD2 (5 bases). The read falls 3 residues short of the CDR3 end, and the missing part is taken from the germline J gene. CDR1 and CDR2 (germline): SGHAT, FQNNGV. The CDR3 has 13 amino acids. The full variable domain, its missing parts supplied by reference TRBV11-2 and TRBJ2-3, is EAGVAQSPRYKIIEKRQSVAFWCNPISGHATLYWYQQILGQGPKLLIQFQNNGVVDDSQLPKDRFSAERLKGVDSTLKIQPAKLEDSAVYLCASSLDRGQPQYFGPGTRLTVL.

This clone appeared many times. The read is 3 residues too short to cover the CDR3 end, so that end is filled in from the germline J gene. This chain joins TRBV7-3 and TRBJ2-5; tentatively, D is TRBD2 (5 bases). The CDR3 contains 15 residues. V was pared by 2 bases and J by 1 base, with 11 bases between. Germline CDR1 reads SGHTA; CDR2 reads FQGTGA. CDR3 DNA, as far as it was read: TGTGCCAGCAGCTTATTCTCGGGGAGCCAAGAGACC. Amino acid sequence: CASSLFSGSQET. In full, the CDR3 is CASSLFSGSQETQYF. Together with reference TRBV7-3 and TRBJ2-5, the CDR3 gives the full variable domain: GAGVSQTPSNKVTEKGKYVELRCDPISGHTALYWYRQSLGQGPEFLIYFQGTGAADDSGLPNDRFFAVRPEGSVSTLKIQRTERGDSAVYLCASSLFSGSQETQYFGPGTRLLVL.